Below are 26 T cell receptor beta chains sequenced from a single sample in a study of shared clonotypes between healthy human individuals. Terminally differentiated effector memory CD45RA+ cells were excluded from the naive CD8 cells, which were CD45RO-negative and positively selected for CCR7. TCRdb's copy holds only in-frame clones and misses some; the assay was immunoSEQ multiplex PCR. The sample lists around 580,000 clones; 95% to 98% were seen once. Sequenced material: naive CD8+ T cells sorted from blood. Every receptor here comes from a man aged 25 to 40 in good health.

The chain recombines TRBV7-6 with TRBJ2-2, with D perhaps matching TRBD1 or TRBD2 (6 bases each). With 3 bases removed from V and 0 bases from J, the gap between germline ends came to 20 bases. The length of the CDR3 is 19 residues. CDR1 is SGHVS and CDR2 is FNYEAQ in the germline V gene. The CDR3 DNA is TGTGCCAGCAGCTTCACAAACTGGGGGGACAAAGCGAACACCGGGGAGCTGTTTTTT. Amino acid sequence: CASSFTNWGDKANTGELFF.

This clone was detected only once. The gene calls are TRBV5-4 and TRBJ1-4; TRBD1 might be the D (6 bases). Trimming removed 4 bases at V and 3 bases at J, with 13 bases between. The germline V gene encodes CDR1 SGHNT and CDR2 YYREEE (reference sequence). The CDR3 runs to 15 residues. The CDR3 DNA reads TGTGCCAGCAGCGTAAGGGGGTCACCTAATGAAAAACTGTTTTTT. Protein: CASSVRGSPNEKLFF.

The chain employs TRBV12-2 and TRBJ2-6. TRBV12-2 is described as a pseudogene. The CDR3 covers 18 residues. As DNA, the CDR3 is TGTGCAAGTCGCTTAAAATCAACGGGTGGGCCTGGGGCCAACGTCCTGACTTTC. This encodes CASRLKSTGGPGANVLTF.

This chain joins TRBV7-9 and TRBJ2-3; 12 nucleotides line up with TRBD2. Trimming took 5 bases from V and 5 from J; bases not matched to a gene: 8. The CDR3 extends over 16 amino acids. The germline V gene has CDR1 SEHNR and CDR2 FQNEAQ (reference sequence). The CDR3 DNA reads TGTGCCAGCAGCGAAAGGACTAGCGGGATCTTAGATACGCAGTATTTT. This gives the protein CASSERTSGILDTQYF.

This clone was seen only once. The chain uses TRBV9 and TRBJ2-2; 8 positions match TRBD1. Germline V gene lookup returns CDR1 SGDLS and CDR2 YYNGEE. With V trimmed by 3 bases and J by 1 base, 5 bases remained unmatched. This CDR3 is 16 amino acids long. CDR3: CASSAWTGMNTGELFF. DNA of the CDR3: TGTGCCAGCAGCGCTTGGACAGGGATGAACACCGGGGAGCTGTTTTTT.

The genes are TRBV27 and TRBJ2-5; no clear D gene. The CDR3 runs 13 residues. The V and J ends lost 5 bases and 1 base respectively, with 8 bases between them. Germline loops: CDR1 MNHEY, CDR2 SMNVEV (reference sequence). Written as DNA, the CDR3 is TGTGCCAGCAGTACGCCCCTCCAAGAGACCCAGTACTTC. It specifies CASSTPLQETQYF.

The chain combines TRBV5-8 with TRBJ2-1; D is possibly TRBD1 (6 bases). CDR3 size: 14 residues. Per germline, CDR1 SGHTS and CDR2 YDEGEE. Trimming left V 0 bases short and J 16 bases short, with 20 bases between. CDR3 sequence (DNA): TGTGCCAGCAGCTTGGCCATTATGGCACAGGGAGATTTCTTC. The encoded protein is CASSLAIMAQGDFF. Supplemented by reference TRBV5-8 and TRBJ2-1, the full variable domain reads EAGVTQSPTHLIKTRGQQATLRCSPISGHTSVYWYQQALGLGLQFLLWYDEGEERNRGNFPPRFSGRQFPNYSSELNVNALELEDSALYLCASSLAIMAQGDFFGPGTRLTVL.

The rearrangement joins TRBV27 to TRBJ2-3; 7 nucleotides align to TRBD2. The ends lost 6 bases at V and 12 bases at J; junction bases unmatched: 12. The CDR3 sequence is 13 residues long. Per germline, CDR1 MNHEY and CDR2 SMNVEV (reference sequence). The CDR3 DNA is TGTGCCAGCAGCCTTGGGGGGGACCCCACCCAGTATTTT. This sequence encodes CASSLGGDPTQYF.

The V call is TRBV19, the J call TRBJ2-7; unclear D gene. The CDR3 length is 14 residues. V lost 4 bases and J 4 bases, leaving 14 bases between the germline ends. The germline V gene encodes CDR1 LNHDA and CDR2 SQIVND (reference sequence). Here the CDR3 DNA reads TGTGCCAGTAGTAGCCTCCCTGGGCCATACGAGCAGTACTTC. This encodes CASSSLPGPYEQYF.

Concerning this clone itself: Other DNA sequences within the sample encode an identical CDR3. The V and J genes are TRBV7-2 and TRBJ2-7, with D tentatively TRBD1 (5 bases). V lost 3 bases to trimming and J lost 2 bases, with 11 bases between them. The CDR3 length is 14 residues. Germline V gene data show CDR1 as SGHTA and CDR2 as FQGNSA. The CDR3 loop reads CASSLSGPTYEQYF. The DNA of the CDR3 is TGTGCCAGCAGCTTGTCAGGGCCTACCTACGAGCAGTACTTC.

This rearrangement joins TRBV7-9 to TRBJ2-1, with 10 bases lining up with TRBD2. The CDR3 runs 16 residues. V was clipped by 1 base and J by 0 bases; unmatched bases: 0. From germline, CDR1 is SEHNR and CDR2 FQNEAQ (reference sequence). In nucleotides, the CDR3 is TGTGCCAGCAGCTTAGTAGCGGGGGGCTCCTACAATGAGCAGTTCTTC. Its protein is CASSLVAGGSYNEQFF.

The chain uses TRBV28 and TRBJ2-7; 7 bases match TRBD2. The germline CDR1 and CDR2 sequences are MDHEN and SYDVKM. The CDR3 runs 15 residues. The trim removed 5 bases at V and 6 bases at J, leaving 13 bases unmatched. For the CDR3, the DNA is TGTGCCAGCAGTCCCCGCGGCGGGAGTTTTGTCGAGCAGTACTTC. It is translated as CASSPRGGSFVEQYF.

The chain is built from TRBV11-2 and TRBJ2-5; D is uncertain. Per the germline V gene, CDR1 is SGHAT and CDR2 is FQNNGV. CDR3 length: 16 residues. V lost 1 base and J lost 4, with 16 bases in between. The CDR3: CASSLGVSRGRETQYF. DNA of the CDR3: TGTGCCAGCAGCTTAGGGGTATCCCGTGGAAGAGAGACCCAGTACTTC.

This clone was seen only once. The chain has TRBV13 and TRBJ2-5; 8 nucleotides agree with TRBD2. With V trimmed by 4 bases and J by 4 bases, 5 bases remained unmatched. Germline V lookup: CDR1 PRHDT, CDR2 FYEKMQ (reference sequence). The CDR3 has 14 residues. CDR3 residues: CASSSGLVGETQYF. CDR3 nucleotide sequence: TGTGCCAGCAGCTCGGGACTAGTGGGAGAGACCCAGTACTTC.

The chain carries TRBV6-5 and TRBJ2-1; D is possibly TRBD2 (5 bases). CDR1 is MNHEY, CDR2 SVGAGI, per germline. The CDR3 is 13 residues long. With 3 bases removed from V and 9 bases from J, the gap between germline ends came to 12 bases. The chain's CDR3 is CASSYQRGPEQFF. DNA for the CDR3: TGTGCCAGCAGTTATCAAAGAGGGCCTGAGCAGTTCTTC.

The chain is built from TRBV29-1 and TRBJ2-2; possibly TRBD2 for D (6 bases). This CDR3 contains 16 residues. V was trimmed by 5 bases and J by 0 bases, leaving 16 bases between them. Germline assignment: CDR1 SQVTM and CDR2 ANQGSEA. This CDR3 reads CSVLPSSSANTGELFF. The CDR3 nucleotides are TGCAGCGTTCTCCCCTCCTCTAGCGCGAACACCGGGGAGCTGTTTTTT.

This chain links TRBV7-2 with TRBJ2-1, with D maybe TRBD2 (6 bases). Trimming took off 4 bases at V and 4 bases at J, with 11 bases between the two ends. The CDR3 contains 14 residues. Per germline, CDR1 SGHTA and CDR2 FQGNSA. This CDR3 is CASSSGVRYNEQFF. In DNA form, the CDR3 reads TGTGCCAGCAGCTCGGGGGTGAGGTACAATGAGCAGTTCTTC.

J is TRBJ2-7 and V is TRBV7-9; 7 bases align to TRBD1. The germline CDR1 and CDR2 sequences are SEHNR and FQNEAQ (reference sequence). V gave up 5 bases and J gave up 3 bases; unmatched junction bases: 13. The CDR3 contains 16 residues. The CDR3 DNA reads TGTGCCAGCAGCCCTACCGAGGGACAGATATACTACGAGCAGTACTTC. It translates to CASSPTEGQIYYEQYF.

CDR3 coding DNA: TGTGCCAGCAGCTCGGGACTAGCGGGACACTACAATGAGCAGTTCTTC. The encoded protein is CASSSGLAGHYNEQFF. The V gene is TRBV12-1, the J gene TRBJ2-1; whether TRBD2, the table's D call, matches the DNA was not checked. TRBV12-1 is labeled a pseudogene. The CDR3 is 16 residues long.

V usage is TRBV5-1 and J usage is TRBJ2-5, with D perhaps matching TRBD2 (5 bases). Per the germline V gene, CDR1 is SGHRS and CDR2 is YFSETQ. This CDR3 region has 16 residues. The V and J ends lost 2 bases and 3 bases respectively, with 17 bases between them. CDR3 sequence reads: CASSLGSQRLEETQYF. In DNA form, the CDR3 reads TGCGCCAGCAGCTTAGGCTCGCAGCGGCTAGAAGAGACCCAGTACTTC. The entire variable domain, with the rest obtained from reference TRBV5-1 and TRBJ2-5, is as follows: KAGVTQTPRYLIKTRGQQVTLSCSPISGHRSVSWYQQTPGQGLQFLFEYFSETQRNKGNFPGRFSGRQFSNSRSEMNVSTLELGDSALYLCASSLGSQRLEETQYFGPGTRLLVL.

This chain uses TRBV15 with TRBJ2-6, with D possibly TRBD2 on 6 matching bases. V gave up 0 bases and J gave up 0 bases, with 12 bases separating them. This CDR3 contains 18 residues. CDR1 is LNHNV and CDR2 is YYDKDF in the germline V gene (reference sequence). The CDR3 DNA reads TGTGCCACCAGCAGAGAGGGGGGACTTCCCTCTGGGGCCAACGTCCTGACTTTC. Protein product: CATSREGGLPSGANVLTF.

This chain uses TRBV7-3 with TRBJ2-1; no reliable D call. This CDR3 region has 16 residues. Looked up from germline, CDR1 is SGHTA and CDR2 is FQGTGA. Trimming pared 0 bases from V and 0 bases from J, leaving 9 bases between. The CDR3 reads CASSLTTTLSYNEQFF. Written as DNA, the CDR3 is TGTGCCAGCAGCTTAACCACCACTCTCTCCTACAATGAGCAGTTCTTC. The variable domain in full, completed from reference TRBV7-3 and TRBJ2-1, reads GAGVSQTPSNKVTEKGKYVELRCDPISGHTALYWYRQSLGQGPEFLIYFQGTGAADDSGLPNDRFFAVRPEGSVSTLKIQRTERGDSAVYLCASSLTTTLSYNEQFFGPGTRLTVL.

The gene calls are TRBV7-9 and TRBJ2-2; 8 nucleotides agree with TRBD1. Germline V lookup: CDR1 SEHNR, CDR2 FQNEAQ (reference sequence). The trim removed 3 bases at V and 1 base at J, leaving 4 bases unmatched. The CDR3 is 16 amino acids. The CDR3 nucleotides read TGTGCCAGCAGCTTCCCAGGGGGCCTGAACACCGGGGAGCTGTTTTTT. Translating gives CASSFPGGLNTGELFF.

The chain uses TRBV9 and TRBJ1-4, with D uncertain. CDR1 is SGDLS and CDR2 is YYNGEE in the germline V gene. V was shortened by 1 base and J by 0 bases, with 13 bases between the two germline ends. The CDR3 totals 17 residues. CDR3 loop: CASSVSTGLATNEKLFF. For the CDR3, the DNA is TGTGCCAGCAGCGTATCGACCGGCCTCGCAACTAATGAAAAACTGTTTTTT.

On this clone itself: The sample contains more than one DNA sequence encoding this CDR3. The chain combines TRBV27 with TRBJ2-7; TRBD1 aligns across 9 bases. Trimming cost V 2 bases and J 7 bases; bases outside gene matches: 6. This CDR3 contains 14 residues. CDR1 is MNHEY and CDR2 is SMNVEV in the germline V gene (reference sequence). This CDR3 is CASSLRGQGGEQYF. CDR3 coding DNA: TGTGCCAGCAGTTTACGGGGACAGGGAGGAGAGCAGTACTTC.

The rearrangement joins TRBV27 to TRBJ1-2; 11 positions agree with TRBD1. With 5 bases clipped from V and 2 bases from J, the junction kept 10 bases outside the gene matches. The length of the CDR3 is 17 residues. Per germline, CDR1 MNHEY and CDR2 SMNVEV (reference sequence). The CDR3 nucleotides read TGTGCCAGCAGTATCCCGGACAGGGGGCGCAGAAACTATGGCTACACCTTC. It translates to CASSIPDRGRRNYGYTF.